The text below deals with one T cell receptor beta chain. Its antigen is unknown. No much larger clone is present one base from it, and per-base qualities are unavailable. The sample originates from a study of T cell responses to AZD1222 COVID-19 vaccine (dated by TCRdb to the early 2020s). Looking at the study overall: AZD1222 recipients whose second dose came at about 4 weeks and those whose second dose came at about 12 weeks were combined into one group, since spike-specific TCR depth and breadth did not differ between the two schedules. TCR sequencing was performed for roughly 240 trial participants, of whom around 200 were given two doses of AZD1222 and about 25 were given two doses of MenACWY control vaccine. Trial participants were enrolled into age subgroups of 18-55, 56-69 and 70-plus years, which contained approximately 150, 28 and 58 TCR-sequenced participants, respectively.

The V end loses 2 bases and the J end loses 0 bases, and a stretch of 7 bases separates them. Its CDR3 holds 15 amino acids, cysteine through phenylalanine. Just CDR3 DNA is preserved here, 45 bases in frame from base 1. Per the germline V gene, MDHEN is the CDR1 and SYDVKM is the CDR2. The CDR3 regions of human TCRbeta chains were analyzed by immunosequencing. The study's processing was this. TCRs in the repertoires were compared against a reference library of SARS-CoV-2-specific TCRs that had been generated with the MIRA antigen-specificity platform. Breadth was defined as the fraction of unique TCRs that were SARS-CoV-2-associated, and depth was defined as the fraction of total T cells that were SARS-CoV-2-associated. Using the MIRA data, each spike-specific TCR was mapped to the spike region that the TCR reacts to and placed in a CD4 or CD8 class. Log10-transformed breadth and depth values were compared by one-way ANOVA with Sidak's multiple comparisons tests. TCRdb holds this immuneACCESS table with in-frame rearrangements only. Some clones are missing; in checked studies, unresolved V genes explain under half, and the rest has no known cause. That table supplies the V and J calls and clone size; D and trimming were determined from the DNA. The sample table contains 120,000 to 150,000 clones; only one count was recorded for about 93% of them. The ten largest clones add up to around 5.5% of the sample.

Taken with the paper, the label for time point translates to: baseline before first vaccination. Vaccinee samples came from UK trials COV001 and COV002, including a single-blind randomized controlled phase 2/3 trial of AZD1222 (ChAdOx1 nCoV-19) in healthy adults. For TCRbeta chain sequencing, PBMC samples from trial participants were taken at day 0 and at day 28 after the second dose. Broad study findings and their caveats: Epitopes outside the regions mutated in the B.1.351 and B.1.1.7 variants were reportedly recognized by nearly half of the unique spike-specific TCRs. Only six or seven AZD1222 recipients were SARS-CoV-2 seropositive at baseline, limiting conclusions about previously exposed vaccinees. Vaccine-associated CD4 TCRs spanned the whole spike protein, with dominant responses in regions 160-218 and 743-854. Because no day 14 peak-response samples were available, repertoires were characterized only after the peak T cell response. After two AZD1222 doses, spike-specific TCR breadth and depth were significantly higher than at day 0 and than in MenACWY recipients. Most participants were white British and females outnumbered males, and the authors suggested that clonal diversity may have been underestimated. The 56-69-year group was small, and its depth increase did not reach significance, likely because of low power.

This clonotype was obtained from an adult in good health. The source material was peripheral blood, sampled on day 0 of AZD1222 vaccination. The rearrangement combines TRBV28 with TRBJ1-4, with the D gene not clear enough to name. CDR3 region: CASSLTSPTNEKLFF. The nucleotide sequence is given as TGTGCCAGCAGTTTAACGTCGCCAACTAATGAAAAACTGTTTTTT.